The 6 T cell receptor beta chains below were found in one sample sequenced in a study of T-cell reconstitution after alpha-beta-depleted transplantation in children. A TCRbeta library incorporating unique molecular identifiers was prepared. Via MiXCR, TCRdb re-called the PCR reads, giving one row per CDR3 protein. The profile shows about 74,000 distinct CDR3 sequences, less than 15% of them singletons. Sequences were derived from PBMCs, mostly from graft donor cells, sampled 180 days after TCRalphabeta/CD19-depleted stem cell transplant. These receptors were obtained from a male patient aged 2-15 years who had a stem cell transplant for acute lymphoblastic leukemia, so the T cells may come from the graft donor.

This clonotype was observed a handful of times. The CDR3: CASSRLYRTVNTEAFF. The CDR3 DNA is TGTGCCAGCAGCCGTTTATATCGGACGGTGAACACTGAAGCTTTCTTT. The genes are TRBV5-5 and TRBJ1-1; D is uncertain. Germline CDR1 is SGHKS and CDR2 is YYEKEE (reference sequence). V lost 4 bases, J lost 0 bases, and 16 bases lay in between. The CDR3 is 16 amino acids. The whole variable domain, remainder taken from reference TRBV5-5 and TRBJ1-1, is DAGVTQSPTHLIKTRGQQVTLRCSPISGHKSVSWYQQVLGQGPQFIFQYYEKEERGRGNFPDRFSARQFPNYSSELNVNALLLGDSALYLCASSRLYRTVNTEAFFGQGTRLTVV.

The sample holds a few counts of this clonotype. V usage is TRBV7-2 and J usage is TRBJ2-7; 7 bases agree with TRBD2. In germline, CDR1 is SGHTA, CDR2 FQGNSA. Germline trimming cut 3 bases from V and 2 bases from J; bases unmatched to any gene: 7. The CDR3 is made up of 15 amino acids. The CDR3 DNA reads TGTGCCAGCAGCTTGACTAGCTCCCAAACCTACGAGCAGTACTTC. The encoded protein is CASSLTSSQTYEQYF.

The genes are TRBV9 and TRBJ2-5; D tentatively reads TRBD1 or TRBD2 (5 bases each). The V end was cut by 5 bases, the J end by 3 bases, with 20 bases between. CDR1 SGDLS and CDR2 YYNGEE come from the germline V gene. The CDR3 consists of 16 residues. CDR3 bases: TGTGCCAGCAGTCCTCCCGGGACCGCCGTAGAAGAGACCCAGTACTTC. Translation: CASSPPGTAVEETQYF.

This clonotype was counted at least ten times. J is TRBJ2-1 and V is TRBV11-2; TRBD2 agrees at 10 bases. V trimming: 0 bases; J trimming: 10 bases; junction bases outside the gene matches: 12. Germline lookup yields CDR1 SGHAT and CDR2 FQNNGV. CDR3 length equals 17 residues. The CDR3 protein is CASSLEDRQRGGREQFF. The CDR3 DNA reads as TGTGCCAGCAGCTTAGAGGACCGGCAGCGGGGGGGCCGAGAGCAGTTCTTC.

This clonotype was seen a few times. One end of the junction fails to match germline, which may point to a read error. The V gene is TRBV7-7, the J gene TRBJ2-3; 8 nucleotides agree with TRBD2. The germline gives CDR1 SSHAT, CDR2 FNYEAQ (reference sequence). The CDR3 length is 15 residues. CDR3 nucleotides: TGTGCTAGCAGCTTAGGGACTAGAGACACAGATACGCAGTATTTT. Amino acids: CASSLGTRDTDTQYF. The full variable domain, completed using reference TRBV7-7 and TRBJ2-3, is GAGVSQSPRYKVTKRGQDVTLRCDPISSHATLYWYQQALGQGPEFLTYFNYEAQPDKSGLPSDRFSAERPEGSISTLTIQRTEQRDSAMYRCASSLGTRDTDTQYFGPGTRLTVL.

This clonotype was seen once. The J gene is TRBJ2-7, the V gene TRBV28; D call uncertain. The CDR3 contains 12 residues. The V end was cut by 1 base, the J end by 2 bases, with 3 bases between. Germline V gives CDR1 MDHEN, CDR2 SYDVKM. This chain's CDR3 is CASSLSTYEQYF. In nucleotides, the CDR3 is TGTGCCAGCAGTTTATCCACCTACGAGCAGTACTTC.